This TCR beta chain is drawn from a study of siplizumab effects on memory and regulatory T cells. Concerning this clone itself: Its antigen remains unknown.

Study findings and constraints: In unstimulated cells, naive T cells appeared more diverse than memory T cells and seemed major alloresponse contributors. Most alloreactive clones went unmapped to unstimulated subsets; only a minor fraction mapped. Tregs that proliferated in siplizumab cultures did not have their suppressive function confirmed.

The method was immunoSEQ multiplex PCR; TCRdb's version includes in-frame clones alone and lacks a portion of them. The table has about 94,000 clones, approximately 95% seen once; the top ten hold roughly 0.3%. Trimming removed 4 bases from V and 3 bases from J; junction bases left unmatched: 5. The CDR3 is 14 residues long. Looked up from germline, CDR1 is SGHRS and CDR2 is YFSETQ. This clonotype was obtained from a human donor in good health. The source material was non-Treg CD4+ T cells sorted from blood. The chain uses TRBV5-1 and TRBJ2-7; 9 positions agree with TRBD1. CDR3 residues: CASSRSTGGYEQYF. The CDR3 region has the DNA TGCGCCAGCAGCAGATCGACAGGGGGCTACGAGCAGTACTTC.